The rows below give T cell receptor beta chains drawn from one sample of a study of Graves' ophthalmopathy and Graves' hyperthyroidism. TCRdb used MiXCR to reprocess the multiplex PCR reads, holding one entry per CDR3 protein. Of about 420,000 distinct CDR3 sequences listed, around 20% are singletons. Sequenced material: peripheral blood. All receptors come from a woman aged 18-30 years with stable Graves' hyperthyroidism. Each CDR3 is given with its conserved first and last residue. D genes are given only for firm matches. Size tells how often a clone was seen (once, few, many) or the class of an expanded clone, and some rows leave it out.

d_call,clone_size,v_call,j_call,cdr3_nt,cdr3_aa
NA,NA,TRBV6-1,TRBJ2-5,TGTGCCAGCACCCAAAGGGGCCAAGAGACCAAGTACTTC,CASTQRGQETKYF
TRBD2,many,TRBV6-2/TRBV6-3,TRBJ2-7,TGTGCCAGCAGGACGAGCGGGGAAATGGCCTACGAGCAGTACTTC,CASRTSGEMAYEQYF
NA,NA,TRBV20-1,TRBJ2-5,TGCAGTGCTGCATTAGTAGGTGCGGAGACCCAGTACTTC,CSAALVGAETQYF
TRBD1,NA,TRBV6-1,TRBJ1-1,TGTGCCAGCAGTGAAGCGCTAAGGACAGGGGGCGCCAGCACTGAAGCTTTCTTT,CASSEALRTGGASTEAFF
TRBD1,many,TRBV30,TRBJ1-2,TGTGCCTGGAGTGAGGGGACAGGGAACGGCTACACCTTC,CAWSEGTGNGYTF
NA,many,TRBV6-1,TRBJ2-7,TGTGCCAGCAGACTTATGGGGGCCGGTTTAAGCTTC,CASRLMGAGLSF
NA,NA,TRBV12-3/TRBV12-4,TRBJ2-7,TGTGCCAGCAGGCTAGTAGGAGCCTACGAGCAGTACTTC,CASRLVGAYEQYF
TRBD1,many,TRBV7-2,TRBJ2-7,TGTGCCAGCAGCTTAGCCGGACAGGGGGCGGACGAGCAGTACTTC,CASSLAGQGADEQYF
NA,many,TRBV5-1,TRBJ2-7,TGCGCCAGCAGCTTGGAACCAGCGCCCTACGAGCAGTACTTC,CASSLEPAPYEQYF
NA,many,TRBV6-1,TRBJ2-7,TGTGCCAGCAGCTTTACAGTGGCCTACGAGCAGTACTTC,CASSFTVAYEQYF
TRBD1,many,TRBV19,TRBJ1-5,TGTGCCAGTAGTCAAAGGGACAGCTACAATCAGCCCCAGCATTTT,CASSQRDSYNQPQHF
TRBD2,many,TRBV19,TRBJ2-7,TGTGCCAGTACGGGACTAGATTTATACGAGCAGTACTTC,CASTGLDLYEQYF
NA,many,TRBV12-3/TRBV12-4,TRBJ2-4,TGTGCCAGCAGTTTGAGGGGGAACAAAAACATTAAGTACTTC,CASSLRGNKNIKYF
TRBD1,few,TRBV20-1,TRBJ1-5,TGCAGTGCCAGAGGGACAGGGGGCGCCGGGGGCAATCAGCCCCAGCATTTT,CSARGTGGAGGNQPQHF
TRBD1,NA,TRBV7-2,TRBJ2-2,TGTGCCAGCAGCTCCCCCAGGGGGACAGGGGTATCCGGGGAGCTGTTTTTT,CASSSPRGTGVSGELFF
NA,many,TRBV12-3/TRBV12-4,TRBJ2-3,TGTGCCAGCAGTGGGGGGACCATTCCCACAGATACGCAGTATTTT,CASSGGTIPTDTQYF
NA,NA,TRBV20-1,TRBJ2-5,TGCAGTGCTAGAGTAAGAGGGATTTACGAGACCCAGTACTTC,CSARVRGIYETQYF
NA,many,TRBV2,TRBJ2-5,TGTGCCAGCTACCAAGAGACCCAGTACTTC,CASYQETQYF
TRBD2,many,TRBV7-3,TRBJ2-2,TGTGCCAGCAGCTTATTTTTTATCCCCAAACCGGGACTAGCGAACACCGGGGAGCTGTTTTTT,CASSLFFIPKPGLANTGELFF
NA,many,TRBV2,TRBJ1-6,TGTGCCAGCAGACACCGGGCCTCACCCCTCCACTTT,CASRHRASPLHF
TRBD2,NA,TRBV6-1,TRBJ2-7,TGTGCCAGCAGTAGCGCCGGGACTAGCGCCGTCTACGAGCAGTACTTC,CASSSAGTSAVYEQYF
NA,NA,TRBV10-3,TRBJ1-2,TGTGCCATCAGTGAGTCGACGCTTGGCTACACCTTC,CAISESTLGYTF
TRBD1,many,TRBV10-3,TRBJ1-1,TGTGCCATCAGTGGGGCAGGGGGCGCCCAACCCATGAACACTGAAGCTTTCTTT,CAISGAGGAQPMNTEAFF
NA,many,TRBV15,TRBJ1-1,TGTGCCACCAGCAGGTCCCCCGAGATTCGTGAAGCTTTCTTT,CATSRSPEIREAFF
TRBD1,few,TRBV18,TRBJ1-3,TGTGCCAGCTCACTCCGGGACAGGGGATCGTCTGGAAACACCATATATTTT,CASSLRDRGSSGNTIYF
TRBD1,many,TRBV6-1,TRBJ2-5,TGTGCCAGCAGTGAAGTTGTGACAGGGGTAAGAGAGACCCAGTACTTC,CASSEVVTGVRETQYF
TRBD1,many,TRBV28,TRBJ1-5,TGTGCCAGCAGCACAGGGGCAGGCAATCAGCCCCAGCATTTT,CASSTGAGNQPQHF
TRBD2,many,TRBV28,TRBJ2-5,TGTGCCAGCAGTTTATCGCCTAGCGGCTCAGAGACCCAGTACTTC,CASSLSPSGSETQYF
TRBD2,many,TRBV6-2/TRBV6-3,TRBJ2-5,TGTGCCAGCAGTTACTTCGGGAGGAGAGAAGAGACCCAGTACTTC,CASSYFGRREETQYF
NA,NA,TRBV12-3/TRBV12-4,TRBJ1-1,TGTGCCAGCAGTTTAGGCGAGGGTTGGACTGAAGCTTTCTTT,CASSLGEGWTEAFF
NA,NA,TRBV30,TRBJ2-7,TGTGCCTGGAGTGTACCGGTCACCCACGAGCAGTACTTC,CAWSVPVTHEQYF
NA,many,TRBV29-1,TRBJ1-5,TGCAGCGTCGTGGACAGCGCCAATCAGCCCCAGCATTTT,CSVVDSANQPQHF
TRBD2,NA,TRBV5-1,TRBJ2-7,TGCGCCAGCAGCCCTGGACTAGCTGGACTTTTAAACTACGAGCAGTACTTC,CASSPGLAGLLNYEQYF
TRBD1,many,TRBV20-1,TRBJ1-5,TGCAGTGCTAGGCGGGACAGGGGGATCCAGCCCCAGCATTTT,CSARRDRGIQPQHF
NA,many,TRBV28,TRBJ1-2,TGTGCCAGCACCACCCTGGGTTCCGGCTACACCTTC,CASTTLGSGYTF
NA,many,TRBV12-3/TRBV12-4,TRBJ1-5,TGTGCCAGCAGTTTGGGATTGGATCAGCCCCAGCATTTT,CASSLGLDQPQHF
NA,many,TRBV3-1,TRBJ2-7,TGTGCCAGCAGCCAAGATGGGGGTGGCGAGCAGTACTTC,CASSQDGGGEQYF
NA,many,TRBV12-3/TRBV12-4,TRBJ1-1,TGTGCCAGCAGCCAAAACCGACAGGTCTTGAACACTGAAGCTTTCTTT,CASSQNRQVLNTEAFF
NA,NA,TRBV20-1,TRBJ2-5,TGCAGTGTGGCGCAGCAAGAGACCCAGTACTTC,CSVAQQETQYF
TRBD2,many,TRBV7-2,TRBJ2-7,TGTGCCAGCAGCTTAGCGCAGCTAGCGGGAATTCGGCCCTACGAGCAGTACTTC,CASSLAQLAGIRPYEQYF
NA,few,TRBV5-1,TRBJ2-7,TGCGCCAGCAGCTTGGCCTCCAGGCCCTCCTACGAGCAGTACTTC,CASSLASRPSYEQYF
NA,many,TRBV28,TRBJ1-1,TGTGCCAGCCTTCGACTTCGGGGGCAGGGGAACACTGAAGCTTTCTTT,CASLRLRGQGNTEAFF
TRBD2,NA,TRBV12-3/TRBV12-4,TRBJ2-7,TGTGCCAGCAACCTAGCGGGATCTCTCGAGCAGTACTTC,CASNLAGSLEQYF
TRBD1,many,TRBV7-9,TRBJ2-5,TGTGCCAGCAGCCAGGGGGACGGAAGGAGAGAGACCCAGTACTTC,CASSQGDGRRETQYF
TRBD1,NA,TRBV12-3/TRBV12-4,TRBJ2-5,TGTGCCAGCAGCGCTGTAGGGGGCTCTCAGGAGACCCAGTACTTC,CASSAVGGSQETQYF
TRBD1,NA,TRBV27,TRBJ1-1,TGTGCCAGCAGTTCCCGGGACAGGGGAGTGCCTGAAGCTTTCTTT,CASSSRDRGVPEAFF
TRBD1,NA,TRBV27,TRBJ1-5,TGTGCCAGCAGCACGTCAGGGGGCGTTGGTCAGCCCCAGCATTTT,CASSTSGGVGQPQHF
NA,NA,TRBV19,TRBJ1-5,TGTGCCAGTAGTATCCGCGGGCCGGGCCAGCCCCAGCATTTT,CASSIRGPGQPQHF